Following are 6 T cell receptor beta chains from one sample sequenced in a study of blood T cell repertoires in COVID-19. Produced via immunoSEQ multiplex PCR; TCRdb's table is partial and in-frame only. Altogether tens of thousands of clones are present, over 80% being singletons, with the ten largest covering 3.4%. Sample: peripheral blood. These receptors all stem from a man aged 50-59 years with acute or convalescent COVID-19.

This clone was counted a single time. The chain combines TRBV3-1 (or the pseudogene TRBV3-2) with TRBJ2-7, with TRBD2 matching over 8 bases. Germline values: CDR1 LGHDT, CDR2 YNNKEL (reference sequence). The ends lost 0 bases at V and 0 bases at J; junction bases unmatched: 10. The length of the CDR3 is 18 residues. This CDR3 is CASSQDSTGGTPSYEQYF. The CDR3, as DNA: TGTGCCAGCAGCCAAGATTCGACGGGGGGGACACCCTCCTACGAGCAGTACTTC.

Only a few counts were recorded for this clone. The chain couples TRBV18 to TRBJ1-2, with no clear D. Trimming took off 0 bases at V and 8 bases at J, with 16 bases between the two ends. The germline V gene has CDR1 KGHSH and CDR2 LQKENI. CDR3 length equals 15 residues. CDR3 DNA: TGTGCCAGCTCACCACCGGAGAACGAAGGAGGCGGCTACACCTTC. It yields the protein CASSPPENEGGGYTF.

This rearrangement joins TRBV5-6 to TRBJ2-5, with 10 bases matching TRBD1. This CDR3 is 15 amino acids long. V was pared by 5 bases and J by 3 bases, with 7 bases of the junction left unmatched. Germline V lookup: CDR1 SGHDT, CDR2 YYEEEE. The CDR3 is CASSETGGLEETQYF. CDR3 sequence (DNA): TGTGCCAGCAGTGAGACAGGGGGCCTAGAAGAGACCCAGTACTTC.

The CDR3: CSVASVRGNEQFF. In DNA, the CDR3 is TGCAGCGTTGCCTCTGTCAGAGGAAATGAGCAGTTCTTC. The chain uses TRBV29-1 and TRBJ2-1, with unresolved D. V was cut by 4 bases and J by 7 bases, with 14 bases left in between. The germline gives CDR1 SQVTM, CDR2 ANQGSEA. The CDR3 covers 13 residues.

J is TRBJ1-5 and V is TRBV27; TRBD1 matches at 7 bases. The CDR3 length is 15 residues. V lost 3 bases and J lost 2; bases outside the gene matches: 4. Germline loops: CDR1 MNHEY, CDR2 SMNVEV (reference sequence). The CDR3 region has the DNA TGTGCCAGCAGTTTGGAGGGGGCGGGCAATCAGCCCCAGCATTTT. Residues: CASSLEGAGNQPQHF.

The V and J genes are TRBV7-8 and TRBJ2-7, with 8 bases aligning to TRBD1. Germline CDR1 is SGHVS and CDR2 is FQNEAQ. The CDR3 is 18 residues long. V shed 1 base, J shed 2 bases, and the junction held 13 bases outside the gene matches. In nucleotides, the CDR3 is TGTGCCAGCAGCTTAGAAGAGGCGGCCGGGACAGGCACCTACGAGCAGTACTTC. It is translated as CASSLEEAAGTGTYEQYF.